These T cell receptor beta chains were read from a single sample in a study of early T cells in non-severe SARS-CoV-2 infection. TCRdb reprocessed the 5' RACE reads with MiXCR, giving one entry per CDR3 protein. Here the sample spans tens of thousands of distinct CDR3 sequences, roughly 12% being singletons. Sequenced input: whole blood. These receptor sequences come from an adult who was a healthcare worker with PCR-confirmed SARS-CoV-2 infection or an uninfected control (not recorded which). CDR3s include the opening cysteine and the closing phenylalanine or tryptophan. The order of the fields is J gene, CDR3 length, D gene, V gene, clone size, CDR3 protein, CDR3 DNA. D genes are given only for firm matches. Not all rows give a size; the values are once, few, many and, for expanded clones, a class.

TRBJ2-1	14	TRBD2	TRBV11-2	many	CASSLDPASGEQFF	TGTGCCAGCAGCTTAGATCCCGCTAGCGGTGAGCAGTTCTTC
TRBJ2-4	17	.	TRBV5-6	few	CASSLVRGSIAKNIQYF	TGTGCCAGCAGCTTGGTGAGGGGGTCGATAGCCAAAAACATTCAGTACTTC
TRBJ2-5	15	TRBD2	TRBV20-1	.	CSAPPRTSWEETQYF	TGCAGTGCCCCTCCCCGGACTAGTTGGGAAGAGACCCAGTACTTC
TRBJ2-1	13	.	TRBV5-1	few	CASSLTGPNEQFF	TGCGCCAGCAGCTTGACAGGGCCCAACGAGCAGTTCTTC
TRBJ2-1	16	TRBD1	TRBV6-1	many	CASSVTGTGKANEQFF	TGTGCCAGCAGTGTCACCGGGACAGGGAAGGCCAATGAGCAGTTCTTC
TRBJ1-1	14	.	TRBV3-1	.	CASSQDRGQKEAFF	TGTGCCAGCAGCCAAGATCGAGGGCAAAAAGAAGCTTTCTTT
TRBJ1-5	15	TRBD1	TRBV28	many	CASSLGTGGQGSQHF	TGTGCCAGCAGCCTAGGGACAGGCGGGCAGGGGTCCCAGCATTTT
TRBJ1-1	14	.	TRBV7-9	.	CASSFSGVGTEAFF	TGTGCCAGCAGCTTCTCAGGGGTTGGCACTGAAGCTTTCTTT
TRBJ2-3	14	.	TRBV4-1	.	CASSQGQRTDTQYF	TGCGCCAGCAGCCAAGGACAGCGCACAGATACGCAGTATTTT
TRBJ1-2	16	TRBD1	TRBV5-1	many	CASSLNGGQANYGYTF	TGCGCCAGCAGCTTGAACGGGGGACAGGCTAACTATGGCTACACCTTC
TRBJ1-3	13	.	TRBV29-1	many	CSVGAGTGTSEYF	.
TRBJ2-7	15	TRBD1	TRBV11-3	many	CASSLPGTANYEQYF	TGTGCCAGCAGCTTACCAGGGACAGCTAACTACGAGCAGTACTTC
TRBJ2-7	14	TRBD1	TRBV20-1	few	CSARKRTGVDEQYF	TGCAGTGCTAGAAAACGGACAGGGGTTGACGAGCAGTACTTC
TRBJ2-1	17	TRBD2	TRBV7-3	few	CASSLTGSGSSYNEQFF	TGTGCCAGCAGCTTAACGGGTAGCGGGAGCTCCTACAATGAGCAGTTCTTC
TRBJ2-1	14	.	TRBV30	many	CAWSIGYSDDEQFF	TGTGCCTGGAGTATCGGCTATAGTGACGATGAGCAGTTCTTC
TRBJ2-2	13	.	TRBV11-2	.	CASKRAATGELFF	TGTGCCAGCAAGAGAGCGGCTACCGGGGAGCTGTTTTTT
TRBJ1-5	13	.	TRBV29-1	.	CSVNTGLGQPQHF	TGCAGCGTTAATACAGGGCTTGGTCAGCCCCAGCATTTT
TRBJ1-6	13	.	TRBV7-9	few	CASRSYHNSPLHF	TGTGCCAGCAGAAGCTACCATAATTCACCCCTCCACTTT
TRBJ2-3	19	TRBD2	TRBV7-9	few	CASSLAIMAGGPGTDTQYF	TGTGCCAGCAGCTTAGCTATTATGGCGGGAGGGCCCGGCACAGATACGCAGTATTTT
TRBJ2-3	15	.	TRBV25-1	.	CASSEQGLSTDTQYF	TGTGCCAGCAGTGAACAGGGGCTGAGCACAGATACGCAGTATTTT
TRBJ2-1	13	.	TRBV5-1	.	CASSLVRYNEQFF	TGCGCCAGCAGCTTGGTCCGTTACAATGAGCAGTTCTTC
TRBJ1-5	14	.	TRBV4-1	.	CASSQDPSNQPQHF	TGCGCCAGCAGCCAAGATCCGAGCAATCAGCCCCAGCATTTT
TRBJ2-3	13	.	TRBV6-5	.	CASSLDSFDTQYF	TGTGCCAGCAGTCTGGACAGTTTCGATACGCAGTATTTT
TRBJ1-1	13	.	TRBV5-1	few	CASSLTENTEVFF	TGCGCCAGCAGCTTGACCGAGAACACTGAAGTTTTCTTT
TRBJ1-6	14	.	TRBV30	.	CAWSVLGYNSPLHF	TGTGCCTGGAGTGTACTGGGCTATAATTCACCCCTCCACTTT
TRBJ1-3	13	.	TRBV19	.	CASSAGAADTIYF	TGTGCCAGTAGTGCGGGGGCGGCAGACACCATATATTTT
TRBJ2-7	13	.	TRBV21-1	many	CASSLVGAGEQYF	TGTGCCAGCAGCCTAGTGGGTGCGGGCGAGCAGTACTTC
TRBJ2-7	14	TRBD2	TRBV5-5	many	CASSSTLAGGEQYF	TGTGCCAGCAGCAGCACCCTAGCGGGAGGGGAGCAGTACTTC
TRBJ1-4	15	.	TRBV7-8	.	CASRWGGLTNEKLFF	TGTGCCAGCAGGTGGGGGGGGCTCACGAATGAAAAACTGTTTTTT
TRBJ2-7	16	.	TRBV6-5	.	CASSYGPGTASLEQYF	TGTGCCAGCAGTTACGGGCCCGGGACGGCCTCTCTCGAGCAGTACTTC
TRBJ1-5	17	TRBD1	TRBV19	few	CASSLQGQGLSNQPQHF	TGTGCCAGTAGTCTTCAAGGACAGGGTCTTAGCAATCAGCCCCAGCATTTT
TRBJ1-2	14	TRBD1	TRBV6-5	.	CASRPGTGGSGYTF	TGTGCCAGCAGGCCCGGGACAGGGGGCTCTGGCTACACCTTC
TRBJ1-1	17	.	TRBV20-1	.	CSAREGRAGLMNTEAFF	TGCAGTGCTAGAGAAGGTAGGGCAGGGCTCATGAACACTGAAGCTTTCTTT
TRBJ1-1	12	.	TRBV14	few	CASSQDWGESFF	TGTGCCAGCAGCCAAGATTGGGGGGAGTCTTTCTTT
TRBJ2-7	14	TRBD2	TRBV27	few	CASSTSGRALEQYF	TGTGCCAGCAGTACTAGCGGGAGGGCCCTCGAGCAGTACTTC
TRBJ1-1	12	.	TRBV12-3/TRBV12-4	many	CASGRAKAEAFF	TGTGCCAGCGGAAGGGCGAAGGCTGAAGCTTTCTTT
TRBJ1-6	16	TRBD1	TRBV3-1	few	CASSPEGARRSSPLHF	TGTGCCAGCAGCCCGGAGGGGGCAAGGCGTAGTTCACCCCTCCACTTT
TRBJ2-2	15	.	TRBV28	many	CASRQAGTNTGELFF	TGTGCCAGCCGACAGGCGGGAACGAACACCGGGGAGCTGTTTTTT
TRBJ1-1	14	TRBD1	TRBV27	.	CASRDTGGGTEAFF	TGTGCCAGCAGAGACACAGGGGGAGGCACTGAAGCTTTCTTT
TRBJ1-5	17	.	TRBV5-5	.	CASSSRGGENSNQPQHF	TGTGCCAGCAGCTCGCGCGGGGGTGAAAATAGCAATCAGCCCCAGCATTTT
TRBJ2-5	16	TRBD2	TRBV5-1	many	CASSHRLAGYQETQYF	TGCGCCAGCAGCCACCGACTAGCGGGATACCAAGAGACCCAGTACTTC
TRBJ2-7	14	.	TRBV7-6	many	CASSLGPSSYEQYF	TGTGCCAGCAGCTTAGGGCCCAGCTCCTACGAGCAGTACTTC
TRBJ1-2	16	.	TRBV29-1	.	CSVEGSRGRLGYGYTF	TGCAGCGTTGAAGGGTCAAGGGGCCGTTTGGGCTATGGCTACACCTTC
TRBJ2-7	14	.	TRBV12-5	few	CASGLGALSYEQYF	TGTGCTAGTGGTTTGGGGGCCCTCTCCTACGAGCAGTACTTC
TRBJ2-7	14	.	TRBV7-2	.	CASTSWGGANEQYF	TGTGCCAGCACCTCTTGGGGCGGGGCGAACGAGCAGTACTTC
TRBJ1-1	14	.	TRBV24-1	many	CATSDHGTNTEAFF	TGTGCCACCAGTGATCATGGGACGAACACTGAAGCTTTCTTT
TRBJ1-6	16	.	TRBV7-9	.	CASRETARSYNSPLHF	TGTGCCAGCAGGGAGACAGCTCGCTCCTATAATTCACCCCTCCACTTT
TRBJ2-5	16	.	TRBV12-5	many	CASGSIPGDPQETQYF	TGTGCTAGTGGTTCCATCCCGGGAGATCCGCAAGAGACCCAGTACTTC
TRBJ2-1	13	TRBD1	TRBV30	.	CAWSQGEPDEQFF	TGTGCCTGGAGTCAGGGGGAGCCGGATGAGCAGTTCTTC
TRBJ2-2	14	TRBD1	TRBV6-5	.	CASSRDRKTGELFF	TGTGCCAGCAGTCGGGACAGGAAGACCGGGGAGCTGTTTTTT
TRBJ2-7	14	TRBD1	TRBV30	many	CAWGRGTGAYEQYF	TGTGCCTGGGGCCGGGGGACAGGTGCCTACGAGCAGTACTTC
TRBJ2-5	13	.	TRBV21-1	.	CASSTGGAETQYF	TGTGCCAGCAGCACAGGGGGCGCCGAGACCCAGTACTTC
TRBJ2-5	16	.	TRBV14	many	CASSQRADWYQETQYF	TGTGCCAGCAGCCAAAGAGCGGACTGGTACCAAGAGACCCAGTACTTC
TRBJ2-2	14	.	TRBV29-1	.	CSVTTGPYTGELFF	TGCAGCGTCACAACCGGGCCCTACACCGGGGAGCTGTTTTTT